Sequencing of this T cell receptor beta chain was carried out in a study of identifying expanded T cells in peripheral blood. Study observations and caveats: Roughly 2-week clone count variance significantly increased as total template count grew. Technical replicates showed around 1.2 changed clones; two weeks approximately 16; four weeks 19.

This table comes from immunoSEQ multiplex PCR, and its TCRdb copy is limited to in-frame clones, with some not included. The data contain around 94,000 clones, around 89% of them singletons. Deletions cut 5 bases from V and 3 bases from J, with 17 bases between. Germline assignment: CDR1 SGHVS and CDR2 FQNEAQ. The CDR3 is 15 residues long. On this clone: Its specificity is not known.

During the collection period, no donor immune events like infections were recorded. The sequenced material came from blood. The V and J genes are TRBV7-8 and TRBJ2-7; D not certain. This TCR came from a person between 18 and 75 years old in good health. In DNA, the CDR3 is TGTGCCAGCAGCCCCACCGACACGACGGGCTACGAGCAGTACTTC. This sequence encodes CASSPTDTTGYEQYF.